These 26 T cell receptor beta chains were all obtained from the same sample, sequenced in a study of technical replicates of blood from a few donors. This table comes from immunoSEQ multiplex PCR, and its TCRdb copy is limited to in-frame clones, with some not included. The data contain 15,000 to 20,000 clones, around nine tenths of them singletons. Sequencing was done on a sample of PBMCs. The receptors were sampled from a human donor in good health.

The genes are TRBV6-5 and TRBJ2-3, with 8 nucleotides matching TRBD1. This CDR3 is 16 amino acids long. Trimming at V came to 1 base and at J to 2 bases, leaving 5 bases not matched to a gene. From germline, CDR1 is MNHEY and CDR2 SVGAGI. CDR3 coding DNA: TGTGCCAGCAGTTACTACCCGGGACAGGTCACAGATACGCAGTATTTT. This translates into CASSYYPGQVTDTQYF.

The chain has TRBV7-6 and TRBJ2-2; D is possibly TRBD1 (5 bases). There are 16 residues in the CDR3. Between the trimmed V and J ends, which lost 4 bases and 2 bases, there was a span of 14 bases. Germline CDR1 SGHVS, CDR2 FNYEAQ. CDR3 sequence: CASSSTRQINTGELFF. The CDR3 DNA sequence: TGTGCCAGCAGCTCGACCCGACAGATTAACACCGGGGAGCTGTTTTTT.

The chain has TRBV10-1 and TRBJ1-1; D perhaps matches TRBD1 (5 bases). Germline lookup yields CDR1 WNHNN and CDR2 SYGVQD (reference sequence). CDR3 size: 16 residues. V was clipped by 5 bases and J by 1 base, with 17 bases between them. The CDR3 loop is CASSLLPGLTNTEAFF. The CDR3 DNA reads as TGCGCCAGCAGTTTACTTCCGGGACTCACGAACACTGAAGCTTTCTTT.

This chain connects TRBV10-3 to TRBJ1-2; TRBD1 might be the D (6 bases). Trimming cost V 8 bases and J 3 bases, with 10 bases left between them. CDR1 ENHRY and CDR2 SYGVKD come from the germline V gene. This CDR3 contains 12 residues. The CDR3 bases are TGTGCCATCCAGGGGCTCTACTATGGCTACACCTTC. Translated: CAIQGLYYGYTF.

J is TRBJ2-3 and V is TRBV2; the match to TRBD2 covers 15 bases. J lost 0 bases, V lost 8 bases, and 9 bases had no gene match. From germline, CDR1 is SNHLY and CDR2 FYNNEI. This CDR3 is 18 amino acids long. The CDR3 DNA is TGTGCCAGCGGCGGGACTAGCGGGAGGATGTTTAGCACAGATACGCAGTATTTT. The encoded protein is CASGGTSGRMFSTDTQYF.

The V call is TRBV6-1, the J call TRBJ1-1; 9 nucleotides line up with TRBD1. Germline V gene data show CDR1 as MNHNS and CDR2 as SASEGT. The CDR3 contains 15 residues. V lost 3 bases, J lost 1 base, and 3 bases stayed unmatched. Written as DNA, the CDR3 is TGTGCCAGCAGTGAGCCGGGACAGGGGAACACTGAAGCTTTCTTT. It is translated as CASSEPGQGNTEAFF.

V usage is TRBV18 and J usage is TRBJ2-7; 12 bases line up with TRBD2. There are 14 residues in the CDR3. J lost 2 bases, V lost 4 bases, and 0 bases had no gene match. Germline CDR1 and CDR2: KGHSH and LQKENI. CDR3 in DNA: TGTGCCAGCTCACGGACTAGCGGGACCTACGAGCAGTACTTC. Amino acid sequence: CASSRTSGTYEQYF.

The chain joins TRBV7-8 to TRBJ2-2, with 7 bases aligning to TRBD2. The CDR3 sequence is 15 residues long. Germline V lookup: CDR1 SGHVS, CDR2 FQNEAQ. After removal of 0 bases from V and 7 bases from J, the junction contained 5 bases not matched to a gene. The CDR3 coding sequence is TGTGCCAGCAGCTTAGCGCGGGGGTACGGCGGGGAGCTGTTTTTT. Its translation is CASSLARGYGGELFF.

This clone has just one count. The junction departs from germline at one end; a sequencing error may be responsible. This chain joins TRBV18 and TRBJ2-7, with 7 nucleotides matching TRBD2. This CDR3 comprises 16 residues. Germline lookup yields CDR1 KGHSH and CDR2 LQKENI. CDR3 region: CASSPRGGEGSFEQYF. CDR3 nucleotide sequence: TGTGCCAGCTCACCGAGAGGCGGGGAGGGCTCCTTCGAGCAGTACTTC.

V usage is TRBV11-3 and J usage is TRBJ2-7; 10 bases line up with TRBD1. This CDR3 comprises 15 residues. CDR1 is SGHNT and CDR2 is YENEEA in the germline V gene. The junction had 6 bases not matched to a gene; V was cut back by 5 bases and J by 2 bases. The DNA for the CDR3 is TGTGCCAGCAGCCCAGCAGGGACAGGGGCCTACGAGCAGTACTTC. Translation gives CASSPAGTGAYEQYF.

This clone came up once. The genes are TRBV2 and TRBJ2-7; D not certain. CDR3 length: 23 residues. With 6 bases removed from V and 0 bases from J, the gap between germline ends came to 39 bases. Germline V gene lookup returns CDR1 SNHLY and CDR2 FYNNEI. CDR3 residues: CASRLSERQYSSAGSHFSYEQYF. CDR3 DNA sequence: TGTGCCAGCAGGCTAAGTGAAAGACAATATTCGAGTGCAGGATCTCATTTCTCCTACGAGCAGTACTTC.

The rearrangement links TRBV7-9 to TRBJ2-2; D is ambiguous. The CDR3 contains 15 residues. The ends were cut back, 5 bases at V and 1 base at J, with 11 bases in the middle. CDR1 is SEHNR and CDR2 is FQNEAQ in the germline V gene (reference sequence). Here the CDR3 DNA reads TGTGCCAGCAGCCCCGCCCCCAGGAACACCGGGGAGCTGTTTTTT. It translates to CASSPAPRNTGELFF.

This sequence joins TRBV5-8 and TRBJ1-1, with D uncertain. Germline CDR1 is SGHTS and CDR2 is YDEGEE. The CDR3 runs 15 residues. Trimming removed 3 bases from V and 3 bases from J, with 15 bases in between. The CDR3 DNA sequence: TGTGCCAGCAGCTCCCGGCCGGGATGGGACACTGAAGCTTTCTTT. Translation: CASSSRPGWDTEAFF.

The chain combines TRBV5-1 with TRBJ1-5; D is unclear. Germline V gives CDR1 SGHRS, CDR2 YFSETQ. The CDR3 sequence is 13 residues long. V lost 5 bases to trimming and J lost 0 bases, with 6 bases between them. The DNA of the CDR3 is TGCGCCAGCAGATTAGATAGCAATCAGCCCCAGCATTTT. Its protein product is CASRLDSNQPQHF.

This clone was recorded only once. The chain joins TRBV5-8 to TRBJ2-7, with D possibly being TRBD2 (5 bases). CDR1 is SGHTS, CDR2 YDEGEE, per germline. Between the trimmed V and J ends, which lost 2 bases and 2 bases, there was a span of 14 bases. This CDR3 is 15 amino acids long. Written as DNA, the CDR3 is TGTGCCAGCAGCTTCCGGTGGAGAGGGCCCTACGAGCAGTACTTC. It translates to CASSFRWRGPYEQYF.

This chain links TRBV10-2 with TRBJ2-7; 8 nucleotides line up with TRBD1. The V and J ends lost 8 bases and 5 bases, in that order; junction bases with no gene match: 8. Germline CDR1 and CDR2: WSHSY and SAAADI. The length of the CDR3 is 13 residues. CDR3 residues: CASVLQGANEQYF. The CDR3 DNA reads as TGCGCCAGCGTACTTCAGGGGGCGAACGAGCAGTACTTC.

The rearrangement uses TRBV20-1 and TRBJ2-3; D unclear. The V end was cut by 1 base, the J end by 8 bases, with 7 bases between. Germline loops: CDR1 DFQATT, CDR2 SNEGSKA (reference sequence). The length of the CDR3 is 11 residues. The CDR3 DNA reads as TGCAGTGCTAGAGGGAGCGCTACGCAGTATTTT. Translated, it gives CSARGSATQYF.

The V and J genes are TRBV19 and TRBJ1-1; D not resolved. The CDR3 has 15 residues. Trimming removed 3 bases at V and 4 bases at J, with 15 bases between. The germline V gene has CDR1 LNHDA and CDR2 SQIVND (reference sequence). This chain's CDR3 is CASSIGTRVGTEAFF. The DNA for the CDR3 is TGTGCCAGTAGTATTGGTACGCGGGTTGGCACTGAAGCTTTCTTT.

The gene calls are TRBV6-1 and TRBJ1-1, with 7 nucleotides matching TRBD1. J gave up 1 base and V 5 bases, and 4 bases lay outside the gene matches. The CDR3 loop spans 14 amino acids. Germline loops: CDR1 MNHNS, CDR2 SASEGT. The CDR3 protein is CASSRRTGNTEAFF. The CDR3 DNA reads TGTGCCAGCAGTCGCCGGACAGGGAACACTGAAGCTTTCTTT.

The gene calls are TRBV18 and TRBJ1-1; TRBD1 might be the D (5 bases). The germline gives CDR1 KGHSH, CDR2 LQKENI. This CDR3 region has 14 residues. Trimming took off 6 bases at V and 5 bases at J, with 16 bases between the two ends. The CDR3 nucleotides read TGTGCCAGCTCCCAGATCGACAGTAAAACTGAAGCTTTCTTT. Translating gives CASSQIDSKTEAFF.

The chain combines TRBV14 with TRBJ2-1; 13 bases map to TRBD2. Germline CDR1 and CDR2: SGHDN and FVKESK. V lost 4 bases and J lost 0; bases outside the gene matches: 12. This CDR3 region has 20 residues. The CDR3 spells CASSPHPGLAGYHSYNEQFF. In nucleotides, the CDR3 is TGTGCCAGCAGCCCACATCCGGGACTAGCGGGGTATCACTCCTACAATGAGCAGTTCTTC.

The chain recombines TRBV14 with TRBJ2-5, with TRBD1 as a possible D gene (5 bases). The CDR3 totals 12 residues. V was trimmed by 1 base and J by 5 bases, leaving 5 bases between them. Per germline, CDR1 SGHDN and CDR2 FVKESK. The CDR3 spells CASSQGQETQYF. The CDR3 bases are TGTGCCAGCAGCCAAGGACAGGAGACCCAGTACTTC.

V is TRBV6-1 and J is TRBJ2-1; 7 nucleotides align to TRBD1. V gave up 7 bases and J gave up 8 bases; unmatched junction bases: 14. The CDR3 is made up of 15 amino acids. Germline V CDR1 and CDR2: MNHNS, SASEGT. CDR3 in amino acids: CASNFGDREVDEQFF. CDR3 nucleotide sequence: TGTGCCAGCAACTTCGGGGACAGAGAAGTGGATGAGCAGTTCTTC.

The chain uses TRBV7-2 and TRBJ2-7, with 7 bases aligning to TRBD1. CDR1 and CDR2 (germline): SGHTA, FQGNSA. The CDR3 extends over 15 amino acids. V lost 5 bases to trimming and J lost 2 bases; unmatched junction nucleotides: 9. CDR3 DNA: TGTGCCAGCAGCCCACCGCCCGGGACAGCCTACGAGCAGTACTTC. Protein sequence: CASSPPPGTAYEQYF.

This rearrangement joins TRBV6-5 to TRBJ1-5; 8 nucleotides align to TRBD1. Germline V gene lookup returns CDR1 MNHEY and CDR2 SVGAGI. V lost 6 bases, J lost 7 bases, and 11 bases stayed unmatched. This CDR3 spans 15 amino acids. In nucleotides, the CDR3 is TGTGCCAGCAGAGCAGCTTCAGGGGGCGGACAGCCCCAGCATTTT. Translation gives CASRAASGGGQPQHF.

The gene calls are TRBV5-1 and TRBJ1-1; D ambiguous. The CDR3 runs to 16 residues. With 4 bases removed from V and 5 bases from J, the gap between germline ends came to 21 bases. The germline V gene encodes CDR1 SGHRS and CDR2 YFSETQ. The CDR3 coding sequence is TGCGCCAGCAGCAAGTCCGGGTCTTCGACGGGGACTGAAGCTTTCTTT. This encodes CASSKSGSSTGTEAFF.